This TCR beta chain was recorded in a study of cytomegalovirus exposure and HLA in healthy donors. Study context: Drawn from HLA-typed donors, some 80 million unique TCRs were held in an early data release.

PCR involved 60 Vbeta and 13 Jbeta primers. Data came from immunoSEQ multiplex PCR; TCRdb stores just in-frame clones and leaves some out. The table has under 200,000 clones, around 80% seen once. CDR3 length: 15 residues. CDR1 is SGHRS, CDR2 YFSETQ, per germline. V lost 7 bases to trimming and J lost 6 bases; unmatched junction nucleotides: 13. Note on this clone: Other DNA variants within this sample encode the same CDR3.

Input material: PBMCs. This TCR was recovered from a male donor in good health and CMV-seronegative. The genes are TRBV5-1 and TRBJ2-3; TRBD1 agrees at 8 bases. This chain's CDR3 is CASRRTGLLTDTQYF. CDR3 bases: TGCGCCAGCCGCCGGACAGGGCTACTCACGGATACGCAGTATTTT.